The 24 T cell receptor beta chains listed next were all sequenced from one sample in a study of blood T cell repertoires in COVID-19. The data were produced by immunoSEQ multiplex PCR, yet TCRdb's version contains in-frame clones alone and is incomplete. The sample contains approximately 300,000 clones, 85% to 90% of which appear only once. The sequenced sample was PBMCs or T cells enriched from blood (not recorded which). Receptors originate from a young woman who had recovered from COVID-19.

This chain joins TRBV28 and TRBJ1-2; TRBD1 matches at 9 bases. CDR3 length: 12 amino acids. Germline CDR1 is MDHEN and CDR2 is SYDVKM. Unmatched junction bases numbered 4, after V lost 6 bases and J lost 8 bases. CDR3 in amino acids: CASSTGGLGYTF. As DNA, the CDR3 is TGTGCCAGCAGCACAGGGGGCTTAGGCTACACCTTC.

The chain is built from TRBV5-6 and TRBJ1-6; D unresolved. The V end lost 1 base, the J end lost 10 bases, and 12 bases lay between the germline ends. CDR3 size: 14 residues. Germline V lookup: CDR1 SGHDT, CDR2 YYEEEE. DNA of the CDR3: TGTGCCAGCAGCTTGAGCGGGCAGTGGTCACCCCTCCACTTT. Translating it yields CASSLSGQWSPLHF.

V is TRBV9 and J is TRBJ1-6; D perhaps matches TRBD1 (6 bases). Germline V CDR1 and CDR2: SGDLS, YYNGEE. This CDR3 spans 15 amino acids. Trimming cost V 0 bases and J 5 bases, with 9 bases left between them. The CDR3 loop is CASSVASGDNSPLHF. The CDR3 DNA is TGTGCCAGCAGCGTAGCCTCAGGGGATAATTCACCCCTCCACTTT.

CDR3 region: CASSDGAASENQPQHF. CDR3 bases: TGTGCCAGTAGTGATGGGGCAGCCTCCGAAAATCAGCCCCAGCATTTT. V is TRBV19 and J is TRBJ1-5; perhaps TRBD1 as D (5 bases). CDR1 and CDR2 (germline): LNHDA, SQIVND (reference sequence). The CDR3 spans 16 residues. The germline V and J ends were trimmed by 5 bases and 4 bases, with 18 bases remaining between them.

Points on this clone: One junction end disagrees with the germline gene, perhaps due to a read error. The chain has TRBV7-7 and TRBJ2-5, with TRBD2 matching over 8 bases. CDR1 and CDR2 from the germline V gene are SSHAT and FNYEAQ (reference sequence). There are 14 residues in the CDR3. The CDR3 loop reads CASSRSGGEETQYF. The CDR3 coding sequence is TGTGCTAGCAGCCGAAGCGGGGGTGAGGAGACCCAGTACTTC.

The chain couples TRBV6-5 to TRBJ1-5; D is ambiguous. The CDR3 has 15 amino acids. The V and J ends lost 6 bases and 2 bases respectively, with 14 bases between them. From germline, CDR1 is MNHEY and CDR2 SVGAGI. The CDR3 nucleotides are TGTGCCAGCAGCCTTGGAGGTGGGGGCAATCAGCCCCAGCATTTT. It specifies CASSLGGGGNQPQHF.

The CDR3 protein is CASSELGQDEKLFF. CDR3 DNA: TGTGCCAGCAGTGAATTAGGACAGGATGAAAAACTGTTTTTT. The gene calls are TRBV25-1 and TRBJ1-4, with 7 nucleotides matching TRBD1. The CDR3 loop spans 14 amino acids. CDR1 MGHDK and CDR2 SYGVNS come from the germline V gene. The ends lost 1 base at V and 6 bases at J; junction bases unmatched: 2. Using reference TRBV25-1 and TRBJ1-4 for the parts outside the CDR3, the full variable domain is EADIYQTPRYLVIGTGKKITLECSQTMGHDKMYWYQQDPGMELHLIHYSYGVNSTEKGDLSSESTVSRIRTEHFPLTLESARPSHTSQYLCASSELGQDEKLFFGSGTQLSVL.

The rearrangement uses TRBV7-9 and TRBJ1-1; D possibly corresponds to TRBD1 (6 bases). This CDR3 spans 14 amino acids. Germline lookup yields CDR1 SEHNR and CDR2 FQNEAQ (reference sequence). V dropped 1 base and J dropped 3 bases, with 9 bases sitting between them. The CDR3 loop is CASSLVSGDTEAFF. In DNA, the CDR3 is TGTGCCAGCAGCTTAGTTTCAGGGGACACTGAAGCTTTCTTT. Complete variable domain (other parts from reference TRBV7-9 and TRBJ1-1): DTGVSQNPRHKITKRGQNVTFRCDPISEHNRLYWYRQTLGQGPEFLTYFQNEAQLEKSRLLSDRFSAERPKGSFSTLEIQRTEQGDSAMYLCASSLVSGDTEAFFGQGTRLTVV.

The rearrangement uses TRBV5-1 and TRBJ2-3; 7 bases line up with TRBD1. Germline CDR1 and CDR2: SGHRS and YFSETQ. The CDR3 loop spans 14 amino acids. V was pared by 4 bases and J by 3 bases, with 5 bases of the junction left unmatched. CDR3 in amino acids: CASSQGQPTDTQYF. CDR3 DNA sequence: TGCGCCAGCAGCCAGGGACAGCCTACAGATACGCAGTATTTT.

The table lists this clone with a few counts. The V and J genes are TRBV9 and TRBJ1-1, with 9 bases fitting TRBD1. Trimming cost V 4 bases and J 1 base; bases outside gene matches: 2. This CDR3 has 14 amino acids. CDR1 and CDR2 from the germline V gene are SGDLS and YYNGEE. The CDR3 here is CASSMTGGNTEAFF. CDR3 in DNA: TGTGCCAGCAGCATGACAGGGGGGAACACTGAAGCTTTCTTT.

This clone was recorded only once. The chain combines TRBV18 with TRBJ2-2; 7 bases are a match to TRBD1. V was pared by 3 bases and J by 7 bases, with 8 bases of the junction left unmatched. Germline V gives CDR1 KGHSH, CDR2 LQKENI. The CDR3 loop spans 15 amino acids. The CDR3 loop reads CASSPGQSLNGELFF. The CDR3 DNA reads as TGTGCCAGCTCACCGGGACAGAGCCTCAACGGGGAGCTGTTTTTT. Full variable domain (outside the CDR3, taken from reference TRBV18 and TRBJ2-2): NAGVMQNPRHLVRRRGQEARLRCSPMKGHSHVYWYRQLPEEGLKFMVYLQKENIIDESGMPKERFSAEFPKEGPSILRIQQVVRGDSAAYFCASSPGQSLNGELFFGEGSRLTVL.

This rearrangement joins TRBV24-1 to TRBJ1-4, with 10 bases that match TRBD1. In germline, CDR1 is KGHDR, CDR2 SFDVKD. The CDR3 contains 15 residues. The ends lost 3 bases at V and 5 bases at J; junction bases unmatched: 2. CDR3 nucleotides: TGTGCCACCAGTGATCCGACAGGGGGCAATGAAAAACTGTTTTTT. This encodes CATSDPTGGNEKLFF.

V usage is TRBV19 and J usage is TRBJ2-3; weak D call: TRBD2 (5 bases). Deletions cut 0 bases from V and 0 bases from J, with 10 bases between. The germline V gene encodes CDR1 LNHDA and CDR2 SQIVND (reference sequence). CDR3 length equals 16 residues. The CDR3 sequence is CASSIERTSSTDTQYF. Written as DNA, the CDR3 is TGTGCCAGTAGTATAGAAAGGACTTCTAGCACAGATACGCAGTATTTT.

V is TRBV13 and J is TRBJ1-1; no firm D call. The V end was cut by 0 bases, the J end by 2 bases, with 7 bases between. CDR1 and CDR2 from the germline V gene are PRHDT and FYEKMQ (reference sequence). The CDR3 is 14 residues long. The CDR3 here is CASSLGADNTEAFF. CDR3 in DNA: TGTGCCAGCAGCTTAGGGGCGGATAACACTGAAGCTTTCTTT.

V and J are TRBV19 and TRBJ2-3; TRBD2 matches at 12 bases. This CDR3 spans 17 amino acids. Trimming removed 6 bases from V and 1 base from J; junction bases left unmatched: 8. Per germline, CDR1 LNHDA and CDR2 SQIVND (reference sequence). The CDR3, as DNA: TGTGCCAGTAGCTGGGGGACTAGCGGGTATCGCACAGATACGCAGTATTTT. Translation gives CASSWGTSGYRTDTQYF. The entire variable domain, with the rest obtained from reference TRBV19 and TRBJ2-3, is as follows: DGGITQSPKYLFRKEGQNVTLSCEQNLNHDAMYWYRQDPGQGLRLIYYSQIVNDFQKGDIAEGYSVSREKKESFPLTVTSAQKNPTAFYLCASSWGTSGYRTDTQYFGPGTRLTVL.

DNA of the CDR3: TGTGCCAGCAGCATACAGGGGAATAAAGAAAAACTGTTTTTT. It encodes CASSIQGNKEKLFF. The chain has TRBV7-9 and TRBJ1-4; 7 nucleotides agree with TRBD1. The CDR3 runs 14 residues. V lost 5 bases to trimming and J lost 8 bases; unmatched junction nucleotides: 8. CDR1 is SEHNR and CDR2 is FQNEAQ in the germline V gene (reference sequence).

This chain links TRBV19 with TRBJ1-1, with 7 bases that match TRBD1. CDR1 LNHDA and CDR2 SQIVND come from the germline V gene (reference sequence). Trimming took 7 bases from V and 5 from J; bases not matched to a gene: 10. CDR3 length: 14 residues. CDR3 DNA sequence: TGTGCCAGTACCCTCGACAGGGTCGGGACTGAAGCTTTCTTT. It is translated as CASTLDRVGTEAFF.

J is TRBJ2-2 and V is TRBV24-1, with TRBD1 identical over 9 bases. The CDR3 is 16 amino acids. In germline, CDR1 is KGHDR, CDR2 SFDVKD. J gave up 9 bases and V 1 base, and 8 bases lay outside the gene matches. CDR3 loop: CATSDLSTGGRRELFF. As DNA, the CDR3 is TGTGCCACCAGTGATTTATCGACAGGGGGGCGCCGGGAGCTGTTTTTT.

The genes are TRBV28 and TRBJ2-7; tentatively, D is TRBD1 (6 bases). CDR3 size: 15 residues. Between the trimmed V and J ends, which lost 5 bases and 1 base, there was a span of 15 bases. CDR1 is MDHEN, CDR2 SYDVKM, per germline. CDR3 nucleotides: TGTGCCAGCAGTGGGGGCGGGTGGCTATCCTACGAGCAGTACTTC. Encoded protein: CASSGGGWLSYEQYF.

This clone is a singleton in its sample. The chain joins TRBV3-1 (or the pseudogene TRBV3-2) to TRBJ1-6; maybe TRBD1 (5 bases). V lost 0 bases to trimming and J lost 9 bases, with 15 bases between them. The germline CDR1 and CDR2 sequences are LGHDT and YNNKEL (reference sequence). The CDR3 length is 16 residues. This chain's CDR3 is CASSQDPGQGSSPLHF. Written as DNA, the CDR3 is TGTGCCAGCAGCCAAGATCCGGGCCAGGGTAGTTCACCCCTCCACTTT.

This chain joins TRBV7-3 and TRBJ2-2; weak D call: TRBD1 (5 bases). Trimming removed 5 bases at V and 3 bases at J, with 19 bases between. CDR1 is SGHTA and CDR2 is FQGTGA in the germline V gene. CDR3 length equals 17 residues. CDR3 nucleotides: TGTGCCAGCAGCACCACCCCTGACAGTATCCACACCGGGGAGCTGTTTTTT. Amino acids: CASSTTPDSIHTGELFF.

This chain links TRBV7-6 with TRBJ2-5; TRBD1 is a possible D gene (5 bases). Germline V gene sequence: CDR1 SGHVS, CDR2 FNYEAQ. V lost 1 base, J lost 4 bases, and 13 bases lay in between. CDR3 size: 15 residues. Here the CDR3 DNA reads TGTGCCAGCAGCTTAGGTGGAAGGGGAAGAGAGACCCAGTACTTC. It is translated as CASSLGGRGRETQYF. Looking up the rest from reference TRBV7-6 and TRBJ2-5 gives the full variable domain: GAGVSQSPRYKVTKRGQDVALRCDPISGHVSLYWYRQALGQGPEFLTYFNYEAQQDKSGLPNDRFSAERPEGSISTLTIQRTEQRDSAMYRCASSLGGRGRETQYFGPGTRLLVL.

This clone was seen a handful of times. This chain connects TRBV7-7 to TRBJ2-1; 14 positions match TRBD2. The CDR3 extends over 15 amino acids. The V and J ends lost 5 bases and 4 bases, in that order; junction bases with no gene match: 1. CDR1 SSHAT and CDR2 FNYEAQ come from the germline V gene (reference sequence). The CDR3 protein is CASSRTSGGYNEQFF. Written as DNA, the CDR3 is TGTGCCAGCAGCCGGACTAGCGGGGGGTACAATGAGCAGTTCTTC.

J is TRBJ1-5 and V is TRBV2; 11 nucleotides match TRBD1. The V gene end was trimmed by 6 bases and the J gene end by 2 bases; junction bases not matched to a gene: 9. This CDR3 is 17 amino acids long. Germline V lookup: CDR1 SNHLY, CDR2 FYNNEI. The CDR3 spells CASRTGQGVGGNQPQHF. DNA of the CDR3: TGTGCCAGCAGGACGGGACAGGGGGTTGGTGGCAATCAGCCCCAGCATTTT.